The clone carrying this T cell receptor (beta chain) has only one observation. Antigen: not known. This sample is drawn from a study of glioma-infiltrating T cells after dendritic cell vaccination. The junction had 3 bases not matched to a gene; V was cut back by 6 bases and J by 4 bases. The CDR3 is 12 amino acids. CDR1 SQVTM and CDR2 ANQGSEA come from the germline V gene. Input was approximately 2.2 ug genomic DNA, or all available if less. Produced via immunoSEQ multiplex PCR; TCRdb's table is partial and in-frame only. Of around 78,000 clones listed, about nine tenths are singletons. Study results and caveats: Few patients contributed both blood and tumor specimens. TCR clonality showed no direct relationship with survival.

As to time point: after dendritic cell vaccination, including at tumor progression/relapse. All glioblastoma patients lacked an isocitrate dehydrogenase mutation. The clonotype comes from a human donor with glioblastoma. The rearrangement uses TRBV29-1 and TRBJ2-3; TRBD2 aligns across 8 bases. The source material was blood, sampled after dendritic cell vaccination. CDR3 in DNA: TGCAGCGTGCGGGAGGCCCCAGATACGCAGTATTTT. Residues: CSVREAPDTQYF.